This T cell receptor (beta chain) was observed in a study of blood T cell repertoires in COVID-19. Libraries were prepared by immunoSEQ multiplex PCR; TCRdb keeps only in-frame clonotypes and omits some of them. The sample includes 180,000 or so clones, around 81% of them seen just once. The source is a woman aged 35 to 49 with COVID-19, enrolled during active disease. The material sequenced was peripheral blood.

The CDR3 bases are TGTGCCAGCAGCCCCCCGCGGGCTGTACTACGGGATGAGCAGTTCTTC. It is translated as CASSPPRAVLRDEQFF. The rearrangement uses TRBV7-8 and TRBJ2-1, with D possibly being TRBD2 (5 bases). The CDR3 length is 16 residues. Germline assignment: CDR1 SGHVS and CDR2 FQNEAQ. V lost 5 bases and J lost 8, with 22 bases in between.